This entry is about one TCR beta chain. Its antigen is currently unknown. The germline gives CDR1 LGHNA, CDR2 YNFKEQ. V shed 0 bases, J shed 5 bases, and the junction held 7 bases outside the gene matches. The CDR3 has 16 amino acids. This entry is derived from a study of CD4+ T cells in melanoma. The table came from immunoSEQ multiplex PCR; TCRdb's copy has only in-frame clones and leaves some out. This sample has 7,500 to 10,000 clones, with around 63% found just once. The study, taken as a whole, reports: A reported correlation linked neoantigen-specific CD4+ T cells to CD8+, macrophage and B cell function.

The source material was peripheral blood. V is TRBV4-2 and J is TRBJ2-1, with TRBD1 identical over 7 bases. The sequence was collected from a human donor with melanoma. CDR3 residues: CASSQDLGRGNNEQFF. CDR3 bases: TGTGCCAGCAGCCAAGATTTGGGCAGGGGGAACAATGAGCAGTTCTTC.